The 9 T cell receptor beta chains below come from one sample, sequenced in a study of blood T cell repertoires in COVID-19 (dated by TCRdb to 2020 to 2022). The receptor library was made with the immunoSEQ multiplex PCR assay. TCRdb provides this immuneACCESS table in a form limited to in-frame rearrangements. Some clones are lacking; in checked studies, under half of them reflect an unresolved V gene, and why the rest are absent is not known. The sample profile shows 200,000 to 250,000 clones; around 86% of them were found once. The ten largest clones represent over 6% of the sample. Sequences were obtained from peripheral blood. The receptors stem from an older woman with active or convalescent COVID-19.

The chain is built from TRBV6-2 or TRBV6-3 and TRBJ1-2; D gene ambiguous. The germline CDR1 and CDR2 sequences are MNHEY and SVGEGT. Between the trimmed V and J ends, which lost 4 bases and 8 bases, there was a span of 14 bases. This CDR3 has 13 residues. In nucleotides, the CDR3 is TGTGCCAGCAGTTCCCCCCTCCGACTCGGCTACACCTTC. Translated: CASSSPLRLGYTF.

The chain couples TRBV6-5 to TRBJ1-2, with 8 bases aligning to TRBD1. CDR3 length equals 15 residues. The V and J ends lost 4 bases and 4 bases, in that order; junction bases with no gene match: 8. Per germline, CDR1 MNHEY and CDR2 SVGAGI. CDR3 nucleotides: TGTGCCAGCAGTTCCTCAGGGGGCACGGGCTATGGCTACACCTTC. Residues: CASSSSGGTGYGYTF.

The chain links TRBV27 to TRBJ1-4, with 11 bases identical to TRBD1. Per germline, CDR1 MNHEY and CDR2 SMNVEV (reference sequence). J lost 8 bases, V lost 5 bases, and 4 bases had no gene match. The CDR3 contains 14 residues. CDR3 protein: CASSEGTGGEKLFF. The CDR3 coding sequence is TGTGCCAGCAGTGAAGGGACAGGGGGGGAAAAACTGTTTTTT.

V and J are TRBV27 and TRBJ2-1; D remains unclear. V lost 5 bases to trimming and J lost 4 bases, with 15 bases between them. The CDR3 totals 15 residues. In germline, CDR1 is MNHEY, CDR2 SMNVEV (reference sequence). This chain's CDR3 is CASSRIPPEYNEQFF. In nucleotides, the CDR3 is TGTGCCAGCAGTCGCATCCCTCCAGAATACAATGAGCAGTTCTTC.

CDR3 in DNA: TGTGCCAGCAGCTTGGAGGGCAGCTCCTACGAGCAGTACTTC. It translates to CASSLEGSSYEQYF. The chain has TRBV7-9 and TRBJ2-7; possible D gene TRBD2, 6 bases. With 3 bases removed from V and 0 bases from J, the gap between germline ends came to 9 bases. Germline V gene lookup returns CDR1 SEHNR and CDR2 FQNEAQ (reference sequence). This CDR3 has 14 amino acids.

V gene TRBV18 combines with J gene TRBJ2-3, with TRBD1 matching over 7 bases. The CDR3 contains 15 residues. The trim removed 1 base at V and 3 bases at J, leaving 4 bases unmatched. CDR1 is KGHSH, CDR2 LQKENI, per germline. The CDR3 region has the DNA TGTGCCAGCTCACCACAGACAGGGAAGACAGATACGCAGTATTTT. Protein product: CASSPQTGKTDTQYF.

This sequence joins TRBV5-5 and TRBJ1-6; no definite D call. This CDR3 is 14 amino acids long. V lost 2 bases to trimming and J lost 5 bases, with 8 bases between them. CDR1 and CDR2 from the germline V gene are SGHKS and YYEKEE (reference sequence). DNA of the CDR3: TGTGCCAGCAGCTTTCCGAGTGATAATTCACCCCTCCACTTT. It encodes CASSFPSDNSPLHF.

This chain links TRBV23-1 with TRBJ1-3; no clear D. TRBV23-1 belongs to the ORF category, with a function that is uncertain. The CDR3 contains 17 residues. Between the trimmed V and J ends, which lost 0 bases and 1 base, there was a span of 13 bases. CDR3 in amino acids: CASSQSPGPPSGNTIYF. CDR3 coding DNA: TGCGCCAGCAGTCAATCGCCAGGCCCTCCTTCTGGAAACACCATATATTTT.

The V and J genes are TRBV3-1 (or the pseudogene TRBV3-2) and TRBJ2-2; D is perhaps TRBD1 (5 bases). Germline assignment: CDR1 LGHDT and CDR2 YNNKEL (reference sequence). The CDR3 runs 14 residues. V was clipped by 1 base and J by 7 bases, with 10 bases between them. The DNA for the CDR3 is TGTGCCAGCAGCCAAGTTAGGGGCTACGGGGAGCTGTTTTTT. Translating it yields CASSQVRGYGELFF.